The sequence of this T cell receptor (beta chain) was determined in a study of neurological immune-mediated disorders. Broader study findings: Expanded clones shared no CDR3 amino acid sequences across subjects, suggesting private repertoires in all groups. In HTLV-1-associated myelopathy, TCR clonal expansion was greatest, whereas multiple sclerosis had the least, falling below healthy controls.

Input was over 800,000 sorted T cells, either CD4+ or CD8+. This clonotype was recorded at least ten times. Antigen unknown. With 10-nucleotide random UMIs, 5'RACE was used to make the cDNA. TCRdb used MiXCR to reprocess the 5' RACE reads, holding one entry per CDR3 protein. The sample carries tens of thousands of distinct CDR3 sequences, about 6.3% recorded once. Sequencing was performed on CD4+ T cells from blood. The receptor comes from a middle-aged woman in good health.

Here the CDR3 reads CASSPTSGSTEQYF. In DNA, the CDR3 is TGTGCCAGCAGCCCTACTAGCGGGAGTACCGAGCAGTACTTC. The chain carries TRBV5-5 and TRBJ2-7, with TRBD2 matching over 11 bases. This CDR3 has 14 residues. V was clipped by 4 bases and J by 6 bases; unmatched bases: 6. Germline CDR1 is SGHKS and CDR2 is YYEKEE (reference sequence).